This entry lists 20 T cell receptor beta chains sequenced from one sample in a study of OX40 agonist ivuxolimab in advanced cancers. Method: immunoSEQ multiplex PCR; TCRdb's copy keeps in-frame clones and lacks some. The sample has roughly 46,000 clones; roughly 88% are singletons. Sequencing used CD4+ or CD8+ T cells sorted from blood, obtained in a trial of the OX40 agonist ivuxolimab. The receptors come from an adult with an advanced solid tumor such as melanoma, head and neck, liver or kidney cancer.

The chain uses TRBV7-9 and TRBJ2-5; D ambiguous. TRBJ2-7 matches the DNA end more closely, so the J call is doubtful. Germline V lookup: CDR1 SEHNR, CDR2 FQNEAQ (reference sequence). The CDR3 has 14 amino acids. The CDR3 DNA follows: TGTGCCAGCAGCTTTGGGCAGGCGACCTACGAGCAGTACTTC. Encoded protein: CASSFGQATYEQYF.

The rearrangement uses TRBV6-1 and TRBJ2-5; D not resolved. This CDR3 spans 13 amino acids. The ends were cut back, 7 bases at V and 5 bases at J, with 14 bases in the middle. CDR1 MNHNS and CDR2 SASEGT come from the germline V gene. Written as DNA, the CDR3 is TGTGCCAGCACCTCCTTCGGATGGGAGACCCAGTACTTC. Encoded protein: CASTSFGWETQYF.

CDR3 sequence (DNA): TGTGCCAGCAGCACCCGGGACAGGCGCTACGAGCAGTACTTC. Translating gives CASSTRDRRYEQYF. The chain combines TRBV7-8 with TRBJ2-7; 8 bases are a match to TRBD1. Losses at the gene ends were 5 bases for V and 3 bases for J; bases not matched to a gene: 6. The CDR3 runs to 14 residues. Germline CDR1 and CDR2: SGHVS and FQNEAQ.

The chain has TRBV4-3 and TRBJ2-3; TRBD2 is a possible D gene (6 bases). The V end lost 2 bases, the J end lost 2 bases, and 14 bases lay between the germline ends. The CDR3 has 16 residues. The germline CDR1 and CDR2 sequences are LGHNA and YSLEER. This CDR3 is CASSQISTGDTDTQYF. CDR3 nucleotide sequence: TGCGCCAGCAGCCAAATCTCAACGGGGGACACAGATACGCAGTATTTT.

The V and J genes are TRBV6-5 and TRBJ1-1; maybe TRBD1 (5 bases). The CDR3 has 15 residues. Between the trimmed V and J ends, which lost 0 bases and 5 bases, there was a span of 13 bases. Germline V lookup: CDR1 MNHEY, CDR2 SVGAGI. The CDR3 protein is CASSYSGGGGTEAFF. CDR3 nucleotides: TGTGCCAGCAGTTACTCAGGTGGGGGTGGTACTGAAGCTTTCTTT.

This clone came up a few times. CDR3 bases: TGTGCCAGCTCACCAGGCAATGTACGGGACACTGAAGCTTTCTTT. Protein product: CASSPGNVRDTEAFF. The rearrangement joins TRBV18 to TRBJ1-1; D is unresolved. This CDR3 has 15 amino acids. Trimming cost V 2 bases and J 3 bases, with 13 bases left between them. Per the germline V gene, CDR1 is KGHSH and CDR2 is LQKENI.

The genes are TRBV7-9 and TRBJ2-5; TRBD2 aligns across 11 bases. The CDR3 sequence is 15 residues long. J lost 5 bases, V lost 2 bases, and 4 bases had no gene match. Germline loops: CDR1 SEHNR, CDR2 FQNEAQ (reference sequence). In DNA, the CDR3 is TGTGCCAGCAGCTTAATAGCGGGGGGGCAGGAGACCCAGTACTTC. This translates into CASSLIAGGQETQYF.

This rearrangement joins TRBV7-8 to TRBJ2-7; TRBD1 agrees at 10 bases. The CDR3 runs 17 residues. After removal of 5 bases from V and 0 bases from J, the junction contained 10 bases not matched to a gene. The germline gives CDR1 SGHVS, CDR2 FQNEAQ. CDR3 coding DNA: TGTGCCAGCAGCCTAAGCCTGACAGGGGGCCTCTCCTACGAGCAGTACTTC. Translation gives CASSLSLTGGLSYEQYF.

The chain links TRBV7-2 to TRBJ2-5; 9 bases are a match to TRBD1. The CDR3 loop spans 14 amino acids. Germline CDR1 and CDR2: SGHTA and FQGNSA. V trimming: 5 bases; J trimming: 5 bases; junction bases outside the gene matches: 6. CDR3 protein: CASSAQGAWETQYF. CDR3 DNA sequence: TGTGCCAGCAGCGCACAGGGGGCATGGGAGACCCAGTACTTC.

This clone appeared a single time. J is TRBJ2-1 and V is TRBV5-8; 9 nucleotides match TRBD2. V shed 6 bases and J 2 bases; nucleotides not matched to a gene: 3. Germline V gene lookup returns CDR1 SGHTS and CDR2 YDEGEE. The CDR3 spans 14 residues. CDR3 DNA sequence: TGTGCCAGCACCCCTAGCGGGGCCTACAATGAGCAGTTCTTC. It yields the protein CASTPSGAYNEQFF.

CDR3 nucleotide sequence: TGTGCCAGCAGGTTACACTACGAGCAGTACTTC. This sequence encodes CASRLHYEQYF. V gene TRBV6-5 combines with J gene TRBJ2-7; D ambiguous. Trimming stripped 6 bases from V and 3 bases from J, with 6 bases between. The CDR3 is 11 amino acids. Per germline, CDR1 MNHEY and CDR2 SVGAGI.

Here the CDR3 DNA reads TGCGCCAGCAGCCAAGGCCTAGCAGACGAGCAGTACTTC. It yields the protein CASSQGLADEQYF. V and J are TRBV4-1 and TRBJ2-7, with D possibly matching TRBD2 (5 bases). Germline CDR1 reads MGHRA; CDR2 reads YSYEKL. The CDR3 is 13 amino acids. The V and J ends lost 1 base and 5 bases respectively, with 9 bases between them.

V is TRBV9 and J is TRBJ2-1; D is undetermined. V gave up 4 bases and J gave up 8 bases, with 7 bases separating them. The germline V gene has CDR1 SGDLS and CDR2 YYNGEE. This CDR3 comprises 11 residues. CDR3: CASSLSHEQFF. The CDR3 DNA is TGTGCCAGCAGCCTTAGCCATGAGCAGTTCTTC.

This chain joins TRBV6-6 and TRBJ2-7; 8 bases map to TRBD1. The length of the CDR3 is 14 residues. CDR1 MNHNY and CDR2 SVGAGI come from the germline V gene (reference sequence). The ends lost 7 bases at V and 1 base at J; junction bases unmatched: 6. This CDR3 is CASTPQGVSYEQYF. CDR3 sequence (DNA): TGTGCCAGCACCCCACAGGGGGTTTCCTACGAGCAGTACTTC.

This sequence joins TRBV5-1 and TRBJ2-5; tentative D call: TRBD1 (5 bases). Germline loops: CDR1 SGHRS, CDR2 YFSETQ. The CDR3 covers 14 residues. Trimming cost V 5 bases and J 2 bases, with 13 bases left between them. The CDR3 loop is CASRIGRTQETQYF. CDR3 nucleotides: TGCGCCAGCAGAATAGGGCGGACACAAGAGACCCAGTACTTC.

The chain is built from TRBV14 and TRBJ1-2, with D perhaps TRBD1 (6 bases). Germline CDR1 SGHDN, CDR2 FVKESK. Trimming pared 3 bases from V and 6 bases from J, leaving 11 bases between. This CDR3 comprises 13 residues. The CDR3 DNA follows: TGTGCCAGCAGCCAGCCCGGGGGCAATGGCTACACCTTC. Translation gives CASSQPGGNGYTF.

V and J are TRBV15 and TRBJ1-5; 8 nucleotides align to TRBD1. V was clipped by 3 bases and J by 4 bases; unmatched bases: 2. In germline, CDR1 is LNHNV, CDR2 YYDKDF (reference sequence). CDR3 length: 14 residues. The CDR3: CATSRTGANQPQHF. Written as DNA, the CDR3 is TGTGCCACCAGCAGGACAGGGGCAAATCAGCCCCAGCATTTT.

The J gene is TRBJ1-4, the V gene TRBV7-6; D ambiguous. CDR1 and CDR2 (germline): SGHVS, FNYEAQ. V was pared by 5 bases and J by 0 bases, with 10 bases between. This CDR3 region has 15 residues. The CDR3 coding sequence is TGTGCCAGCAGCGCATCACCCGCAACTAATGAAAAACTGTTTTTT. Residues: CASSASPATNEKLFF.

The rearrangement uses TRBV10-2 and TRBJ2-5; maybe TRBD1 (6 bases). Between the trimmed V and J ends, which lost 3 bases and 4 bases, there was a span of 18 bases. The CDR3 runs 16 residues. Germline CDR1 reads WSHSY; CDR2 reads SAAADI. The CDR3 bases are TGCGCCAGCAGTGATTACGGGACATCAGGCGGAGAGACCCAGTACTTC. This gives the protein CASSDYGTSGGETQYF.

This clone appeared a single time. The rearrangement uses TRBV18 and TRBJ1-2; possibly TRBD1 for D (5 bases). Germline CDR1 KGHSH, CDR2 LQKENI. This CDR3 has 15 residues. V lost 3 bases and J lost 3, with 14 bases in between. The CDR3 nucleotides are TGTGCCAGCTCACCCCTGGGACGGCGGGACTATGGCTACACCTTC. Its translation: CASSPLGRRDYGYTF.